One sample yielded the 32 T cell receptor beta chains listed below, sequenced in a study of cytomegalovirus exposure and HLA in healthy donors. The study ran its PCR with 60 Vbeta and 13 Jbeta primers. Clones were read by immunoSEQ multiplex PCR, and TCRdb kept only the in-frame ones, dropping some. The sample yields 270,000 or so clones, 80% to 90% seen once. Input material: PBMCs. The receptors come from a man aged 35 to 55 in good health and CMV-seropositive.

CDR3 residues: CATSRAVGARNTEAFF. Written as DNA, the CDR3 is TGTGCCACCAGCAGGGCTGTGGGGGCACGGAACACTGAAGCTTTCTTT. The chain combines TRBV15 with TRBJ1-1; maybe TRBD1 (6 bases). V lost 3 bases and J lost 1, with 15 bases in between. The CDR3 sequence is 16 residues long. The germline CDR1 and CDR2 sequences are LNHNV and YYDKDF (reference sequence).

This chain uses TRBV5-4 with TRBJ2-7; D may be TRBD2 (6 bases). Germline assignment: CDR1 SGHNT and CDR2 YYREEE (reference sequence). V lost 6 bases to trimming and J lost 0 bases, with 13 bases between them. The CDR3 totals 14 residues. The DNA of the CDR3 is TGTGCCAGCACTCTGTTGGGGGGCTCCTACGAGCAGTACTTC. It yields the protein CASTLLGGSYEQYF.

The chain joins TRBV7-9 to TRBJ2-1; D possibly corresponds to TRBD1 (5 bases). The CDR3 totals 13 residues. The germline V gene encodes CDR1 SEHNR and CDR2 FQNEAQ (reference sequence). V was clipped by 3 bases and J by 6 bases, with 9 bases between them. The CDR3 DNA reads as TGTGCCAGCAGCTTTACAGGCGCCAATGAGCAGTTCTTC. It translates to CASSFTGANEQFF.

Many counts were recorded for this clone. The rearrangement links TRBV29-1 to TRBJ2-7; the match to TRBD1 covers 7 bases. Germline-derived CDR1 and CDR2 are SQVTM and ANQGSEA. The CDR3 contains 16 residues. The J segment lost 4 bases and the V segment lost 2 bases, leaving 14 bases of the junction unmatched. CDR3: CSVEISIEGARYEQYF. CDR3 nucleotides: TGCAGCGTTGAAATTTCTATTGAGGGGGCAAGATACGAGCAGTACTTC.

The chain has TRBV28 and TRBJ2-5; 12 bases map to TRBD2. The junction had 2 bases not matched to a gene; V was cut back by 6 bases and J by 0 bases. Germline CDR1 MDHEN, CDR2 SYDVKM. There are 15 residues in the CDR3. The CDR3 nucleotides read TGTGCCAGCAGAGGGACTAGCGGGTACCAAGAGACCCAGTACTTC. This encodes CASRGTSGYQETQYF.

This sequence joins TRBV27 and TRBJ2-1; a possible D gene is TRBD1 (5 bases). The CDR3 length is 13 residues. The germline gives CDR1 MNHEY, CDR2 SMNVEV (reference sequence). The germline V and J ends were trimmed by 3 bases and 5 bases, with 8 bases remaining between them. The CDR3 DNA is TGTGCCAGCAGTTTGACAGAGAACAATGAGCAGTTCTTC. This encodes CASSLTENNEQFF.

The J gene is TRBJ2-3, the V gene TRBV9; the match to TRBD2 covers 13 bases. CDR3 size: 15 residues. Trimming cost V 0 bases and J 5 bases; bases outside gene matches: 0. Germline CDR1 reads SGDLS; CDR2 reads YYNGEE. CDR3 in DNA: TGTGCCAGCAGCGTAGGGACTAGCGGGAGAGATACGCAGTATTTT. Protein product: CASSVGTSGRDTQYF.

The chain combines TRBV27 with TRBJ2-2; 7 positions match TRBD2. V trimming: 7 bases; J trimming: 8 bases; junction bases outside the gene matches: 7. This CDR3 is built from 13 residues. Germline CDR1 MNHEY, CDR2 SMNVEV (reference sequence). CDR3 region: CASTQRGGGELFF. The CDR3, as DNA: TGTGCCAGCACCCAGAGGGGAGGGGGGGAGCTGTTTTTT.

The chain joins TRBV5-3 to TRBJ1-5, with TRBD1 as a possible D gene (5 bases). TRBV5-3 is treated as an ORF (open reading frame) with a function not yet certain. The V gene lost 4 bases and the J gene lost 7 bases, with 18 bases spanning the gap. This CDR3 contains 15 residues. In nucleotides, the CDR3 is TGTGCCAGAAGCATTCTCCAGGGCCCGGACCAGCCCCAGCATTTT. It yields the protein CARSILQGPDQPQHF.

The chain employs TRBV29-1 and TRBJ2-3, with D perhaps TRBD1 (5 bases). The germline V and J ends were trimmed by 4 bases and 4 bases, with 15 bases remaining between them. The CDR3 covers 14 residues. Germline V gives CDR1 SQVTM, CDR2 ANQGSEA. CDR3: CSVAGAGFSDTQYF. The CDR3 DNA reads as TGCAGCGTTGCTGGAGCAGGGTTTTCAGATACGCAGTATTTT.

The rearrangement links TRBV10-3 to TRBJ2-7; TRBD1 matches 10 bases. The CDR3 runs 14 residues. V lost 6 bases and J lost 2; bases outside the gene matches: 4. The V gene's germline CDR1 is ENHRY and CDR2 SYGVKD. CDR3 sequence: CAIRSGQGAYEQYF. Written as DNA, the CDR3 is TGTGCCATCAGGAGCGGACAGGGGGCCTACGAGCAGTACTTC.

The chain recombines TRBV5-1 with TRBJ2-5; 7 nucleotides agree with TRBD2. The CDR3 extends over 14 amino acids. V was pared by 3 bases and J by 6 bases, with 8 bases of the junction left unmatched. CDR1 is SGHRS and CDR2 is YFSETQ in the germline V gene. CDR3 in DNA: TGCGCCAGCAGCTGGACTAGAGGGGAGAAGACCCAGTACTTC. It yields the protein CASSWTRGEKTQYF.

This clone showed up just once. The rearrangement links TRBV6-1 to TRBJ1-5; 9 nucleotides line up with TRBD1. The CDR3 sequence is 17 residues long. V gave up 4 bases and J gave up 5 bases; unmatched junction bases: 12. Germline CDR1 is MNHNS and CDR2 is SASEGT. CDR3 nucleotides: TGTGCCAGCAGTGGCGGGGACAGGGTGCGACCCTATCAGCCCCAGCATTTT. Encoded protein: CASSGGDRVRPYQPQHF.

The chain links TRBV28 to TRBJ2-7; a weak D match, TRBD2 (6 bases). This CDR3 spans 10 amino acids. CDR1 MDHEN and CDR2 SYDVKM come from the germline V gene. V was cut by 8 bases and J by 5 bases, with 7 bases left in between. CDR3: CASWGDEQYF. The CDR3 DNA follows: TGTGCCAGCTGGGGGGACGAGCAGTACTTC.

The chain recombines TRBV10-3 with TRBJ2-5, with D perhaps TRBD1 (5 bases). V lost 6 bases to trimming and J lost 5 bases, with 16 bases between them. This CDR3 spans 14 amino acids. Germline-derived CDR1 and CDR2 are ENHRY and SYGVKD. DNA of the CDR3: TGTGCCATCAGGGTGGACACCTCCCGCGAGACCCAGTACTTC. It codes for CAIRVDTSRETQYF.

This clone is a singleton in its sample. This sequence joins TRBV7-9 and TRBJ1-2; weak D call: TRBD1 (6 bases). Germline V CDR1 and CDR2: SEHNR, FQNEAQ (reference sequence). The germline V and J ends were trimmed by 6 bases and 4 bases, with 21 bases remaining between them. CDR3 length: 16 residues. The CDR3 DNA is TGTGCCAGCAGTTCTATGATTTTGACAGGCATCTATGGCTACACCTTC. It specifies CASSSMILTGIYGYTF. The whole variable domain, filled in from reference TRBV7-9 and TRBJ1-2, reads DTGVSQNPRHKITKRGQNVTFRCDPISEHNRLYWYRQTLGQGPEFLTYFQNEAQLEKSRLLSDRFSAERPKGSFSTLEIQRTEQGDSAMYLCASSSMILTGIYGYTFGSGTRLTVV.

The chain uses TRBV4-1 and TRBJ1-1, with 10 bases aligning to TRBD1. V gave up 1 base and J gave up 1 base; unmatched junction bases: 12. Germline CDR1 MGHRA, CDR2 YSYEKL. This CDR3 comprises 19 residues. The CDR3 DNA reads TGCGCCAGCAGCCAAGGTCGTCCCGGGACAGGGGTCCGGAACACTGAAGCTTTCTTT. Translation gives CASSQGRPGTGVRNTEAFF.

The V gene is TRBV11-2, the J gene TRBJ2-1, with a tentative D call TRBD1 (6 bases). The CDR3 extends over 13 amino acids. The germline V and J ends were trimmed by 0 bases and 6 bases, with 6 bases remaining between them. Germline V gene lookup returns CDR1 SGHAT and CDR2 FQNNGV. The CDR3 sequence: CASSLEDSNEQFF. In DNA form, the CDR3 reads TGTGCCAGCAGCTTAGAGGACAGCAATGAGCAGTTCTTC. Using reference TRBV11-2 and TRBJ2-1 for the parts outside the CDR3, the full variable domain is EAGVAQSPRYKIIEKRQSVAFWCNPISGHATLYWYQQILGQGPKLLIQFQNNGVVDDSQLPKDRFSAERLKGVDSTLKIQPAKLEDSAVYLCASSLEDSNEQFFGPGTRLTVL.

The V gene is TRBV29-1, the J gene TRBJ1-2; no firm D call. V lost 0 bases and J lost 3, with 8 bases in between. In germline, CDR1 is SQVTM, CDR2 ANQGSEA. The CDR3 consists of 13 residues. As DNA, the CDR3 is TGCAGCGTTGAAGATCAGCGGCACTATGGCTACACCTTC. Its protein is CSVEDQRHYGYTF.

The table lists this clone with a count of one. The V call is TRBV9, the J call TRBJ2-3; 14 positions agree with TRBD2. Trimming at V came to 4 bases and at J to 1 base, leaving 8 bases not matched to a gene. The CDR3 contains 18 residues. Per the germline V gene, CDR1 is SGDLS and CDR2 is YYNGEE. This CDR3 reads CASSRGTSGSLGTDTQYF. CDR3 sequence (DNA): TGTGCCAGCAGCAGAGGGACTAGCGGGAGTTTGGGCACAGATACGCAGTATTTT.

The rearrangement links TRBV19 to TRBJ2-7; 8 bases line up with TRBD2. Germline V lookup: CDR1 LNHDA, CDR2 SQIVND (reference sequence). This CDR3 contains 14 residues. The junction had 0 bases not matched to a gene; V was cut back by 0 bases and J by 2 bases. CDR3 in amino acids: CASSIELAAYEQYF. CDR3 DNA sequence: TGTGCCAGTAGTATAGAACTAGCGGCCTACGAGCAGTACTTC.

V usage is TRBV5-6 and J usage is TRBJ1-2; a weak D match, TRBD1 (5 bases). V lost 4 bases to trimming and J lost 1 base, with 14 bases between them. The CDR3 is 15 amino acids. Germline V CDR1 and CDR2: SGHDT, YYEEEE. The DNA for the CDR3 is TGTGCCAGCAGCACGGGCCTCCAGGGTAACTATGGCTACACCTTC. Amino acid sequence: CASSTGLQGNYGYTF. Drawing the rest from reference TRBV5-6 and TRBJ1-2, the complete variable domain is DAGVTQSPTHLIKTRGQQVTLRCSPKSGHDTVSWYQQALGQGPQFIFQYYEEEERQRGNFPDRFSGHQFPNYSSELNVNALLLGDSALYLCASSTGLQGNYGYTFGSGTRLTVV.

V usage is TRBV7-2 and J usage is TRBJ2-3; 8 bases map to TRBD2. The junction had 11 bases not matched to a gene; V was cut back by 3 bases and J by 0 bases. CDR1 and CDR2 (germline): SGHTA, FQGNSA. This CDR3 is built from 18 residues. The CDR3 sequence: CASSFWSSGLTSTDTQYF. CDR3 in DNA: TGTGCCAGCAGCTTCTGGTCTAGCGGGCTTACTAGCACAGATACGCAGTATTTT.

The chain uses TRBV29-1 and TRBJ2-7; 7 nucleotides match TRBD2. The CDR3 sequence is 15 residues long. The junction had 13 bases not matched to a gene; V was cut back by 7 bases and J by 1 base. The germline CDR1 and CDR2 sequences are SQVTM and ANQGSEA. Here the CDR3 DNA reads TGCAGCGGTTCCCCCCCAGGAGCGGGGTCCTACGAGCAGTACTTC. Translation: CSGSPPGAGSYEQYF.

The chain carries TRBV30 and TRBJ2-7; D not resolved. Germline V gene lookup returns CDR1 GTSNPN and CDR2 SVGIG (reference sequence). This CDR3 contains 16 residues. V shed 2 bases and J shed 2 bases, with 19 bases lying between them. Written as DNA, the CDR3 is TGTGCCTGGAGTACGTTTCGTGGCAGGCAGACCTACGAGCAGTACTTC. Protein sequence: CAWSTFRGRQTYEQYF.

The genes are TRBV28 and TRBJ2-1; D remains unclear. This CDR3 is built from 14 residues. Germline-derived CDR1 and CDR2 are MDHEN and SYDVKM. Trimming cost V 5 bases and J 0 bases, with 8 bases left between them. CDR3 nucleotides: TGTGCCAGCAGTGGCGGTAGCTCCTACAATGAGCAGTTCTTC. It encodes CASSGGSSYNEQFF.

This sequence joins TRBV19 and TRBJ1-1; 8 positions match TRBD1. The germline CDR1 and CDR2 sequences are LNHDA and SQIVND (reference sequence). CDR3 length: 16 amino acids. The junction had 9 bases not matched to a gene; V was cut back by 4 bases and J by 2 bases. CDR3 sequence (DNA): TGTGCCAGTAGTACCCCGACAGGGGAGTTAAACACTGAAGCTTTCTTT. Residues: CASSTPTGELNTEAFF.

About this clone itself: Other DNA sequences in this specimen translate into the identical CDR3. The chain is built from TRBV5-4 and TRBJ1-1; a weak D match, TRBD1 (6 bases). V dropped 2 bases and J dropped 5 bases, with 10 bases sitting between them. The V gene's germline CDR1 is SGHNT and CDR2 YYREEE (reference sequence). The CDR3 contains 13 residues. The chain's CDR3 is CASSLQGMTEAFF. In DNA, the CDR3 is TGTGCCAGCAGCTTACAGGGAATGACTGAAGCTTTCTTT.

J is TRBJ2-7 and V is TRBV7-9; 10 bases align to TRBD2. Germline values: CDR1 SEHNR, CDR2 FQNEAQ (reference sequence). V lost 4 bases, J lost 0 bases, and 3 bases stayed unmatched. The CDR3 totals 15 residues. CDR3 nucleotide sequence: TGTGCCAGCAGCTCTCCTAGCGGGAGCTCCTACGAGCAGTACTTC. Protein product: CASSSPSGSSYEQYF.

Written as DNA, the CDR3 is TGTGCCAGCAGCGGACTAGCGGGAGACGATGAGCAGTTCTTC. This translates into CASSGLAGDDEQFF. The genes are TRBV7-3 and TRBJ2-1, with 13 bases that match TRBD2. CDR1 is SGHTA, CDR2 FQGTGA, per germline. This CDR3 has 14 residues. V shed 5 bases, J shed 8 bases, and the junction held 3 bases outside the gene matches. Looking up the rest from reference TRBV7-3 and TRBJ2-1 gives the full variable domain: GAGVSQTPSNKVTEKGKYVELRCDPISGHTALYWYRQSLGQGPEFLIYFQGTGAADDSGLPNDRFFAVRPEGSVSTLKIQRTERGDSAVYLCASSGLAGDDEQFFGPGTRLTVL.

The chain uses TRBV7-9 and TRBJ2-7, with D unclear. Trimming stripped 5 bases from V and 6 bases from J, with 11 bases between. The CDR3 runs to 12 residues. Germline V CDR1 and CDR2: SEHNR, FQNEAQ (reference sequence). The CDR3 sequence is CASSLLTSEQYF. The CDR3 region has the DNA TGTGCCAGCAGCCTACTGACATCCGAGCAGTACTTC.

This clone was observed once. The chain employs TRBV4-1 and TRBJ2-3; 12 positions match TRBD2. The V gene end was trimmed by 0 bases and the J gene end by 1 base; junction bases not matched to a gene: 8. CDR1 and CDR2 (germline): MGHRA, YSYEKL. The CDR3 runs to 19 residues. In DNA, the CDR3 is TGCGCCAGCAGCCAAGATCATGGACTAGCGGGAATCGGCACAGATACGCAGTATTTT. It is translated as CASSQDHGLAGIGTDTQYF.